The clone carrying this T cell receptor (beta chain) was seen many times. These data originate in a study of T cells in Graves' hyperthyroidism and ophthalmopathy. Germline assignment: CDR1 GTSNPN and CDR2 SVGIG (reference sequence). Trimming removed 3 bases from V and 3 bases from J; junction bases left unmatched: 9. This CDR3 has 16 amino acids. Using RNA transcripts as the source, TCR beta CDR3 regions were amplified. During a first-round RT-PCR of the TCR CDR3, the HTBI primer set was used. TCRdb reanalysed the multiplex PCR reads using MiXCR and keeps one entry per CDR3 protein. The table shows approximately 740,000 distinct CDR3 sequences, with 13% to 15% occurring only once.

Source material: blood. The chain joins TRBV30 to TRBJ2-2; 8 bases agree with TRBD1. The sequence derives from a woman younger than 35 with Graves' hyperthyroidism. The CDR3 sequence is CAWSDGDRSYTGELFF. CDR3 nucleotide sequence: TGTGCCTGGAGCGATGGGGACAGGTCCTACACCGGGGAGCTGTTTTTT.